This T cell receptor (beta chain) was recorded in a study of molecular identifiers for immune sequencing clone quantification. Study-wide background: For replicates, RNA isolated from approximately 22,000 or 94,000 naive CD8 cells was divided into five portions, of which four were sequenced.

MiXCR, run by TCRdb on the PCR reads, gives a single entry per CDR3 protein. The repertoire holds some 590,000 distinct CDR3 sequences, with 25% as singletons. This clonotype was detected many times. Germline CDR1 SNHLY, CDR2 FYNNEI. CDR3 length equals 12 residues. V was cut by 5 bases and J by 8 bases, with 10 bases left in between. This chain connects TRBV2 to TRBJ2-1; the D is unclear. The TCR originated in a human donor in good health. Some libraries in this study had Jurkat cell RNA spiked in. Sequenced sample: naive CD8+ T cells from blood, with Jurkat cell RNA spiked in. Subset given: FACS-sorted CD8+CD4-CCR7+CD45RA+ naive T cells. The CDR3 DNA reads TGTGCCAGCAGTCCCGGCCCGGATGAGCAGTTCTTC. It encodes CASSPGPDEQFF. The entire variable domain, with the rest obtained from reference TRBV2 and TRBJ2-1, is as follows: EPEVTQTPSHQVTQMGQEVILRCVPISNHLYFYWYRQILGQKVEFLVSFYNNEISEKSEIFDDQFSVERPDGSNFTLKIRSTKLEDSAMYFCASSPGPDEQFFGPGTRLTVL.